The text below deals with one T cell receptor beta chain. The CDR3 extends over 18 amino acids. With 0 bases clipped from V and 1 base from J, the junction kept 7 bases outside the gene matches. CDR1 is LGHNA, CDR2 YNFKEQ, per germline. This entry belongs to a study of shared T cell receptors in the human thymus. The method was immunoSEQ multiplex PCR; TCRdb's version includes in-frame clones alone and lacks a portion of them. The sample consists of 540,000 or so clones, around 82% of them appearing once. The same data also contributed to another study, on human thymus T cells. From that paper: Thymic repertoires from unrelated individuals overlapped highly, related research reported.

This clonotype was obtained from a boy less than two years old with a congenital heart defect. The sample comprised thymocytes. The V gene is TRBV4-2, the J gene TRBJ2-1; TRBD2 matches at 9 bases. In nucleotides, the CDR3 is TGTGCCAGCAGCCAAGATCCTTGGCGGGAGGGTTCCTACAATGAGCAGTTCTTC. Translated: CASSQDPWREGSYNEQFF.